The entry that follows covers one TCR beta chain sequence. What it recognizes is unknown. The table came from immunoSEQ multiplex PCR; TCRdb's copy has only in-frame clones and leaves some out. Of 45,000 or so clones in the sample, nearly 85% are singletons; the top ten hold about 51%. The sample belongs to a study of T cell responses to AZD1222 COVID-19 vaccine. Study findings and constraints: Within unmutated variant regions lay the reported targets of nearly half of spike-specific TCRs. Donors in the cohort were predominantly white British and more often female, and clonal diversity was possibly underestimated.

Germline V CDR1 and CDR2: SGHNT, YYREEE (reference sequence). The CDR3 contains 17 residues. V shed 4 bases and J 2 bases; nucleotides not matched to a gene: 4. The chain uses TRBV5-4 and TRBJ2-1, with 15 bases identical to TRBD2. This material consisted of peripheral blood, taken on day 0 of AZD1222 vaccination. This clonotype was sampled from an adult in good health. CDR3 loop: CASSRTSGRGPYNEQFF. The DNA for the CDR3 is TGTGCCAGCAGCCGGACTAGCGGGAGGGGGCCCTACAATGAGCAGTTCTTC.